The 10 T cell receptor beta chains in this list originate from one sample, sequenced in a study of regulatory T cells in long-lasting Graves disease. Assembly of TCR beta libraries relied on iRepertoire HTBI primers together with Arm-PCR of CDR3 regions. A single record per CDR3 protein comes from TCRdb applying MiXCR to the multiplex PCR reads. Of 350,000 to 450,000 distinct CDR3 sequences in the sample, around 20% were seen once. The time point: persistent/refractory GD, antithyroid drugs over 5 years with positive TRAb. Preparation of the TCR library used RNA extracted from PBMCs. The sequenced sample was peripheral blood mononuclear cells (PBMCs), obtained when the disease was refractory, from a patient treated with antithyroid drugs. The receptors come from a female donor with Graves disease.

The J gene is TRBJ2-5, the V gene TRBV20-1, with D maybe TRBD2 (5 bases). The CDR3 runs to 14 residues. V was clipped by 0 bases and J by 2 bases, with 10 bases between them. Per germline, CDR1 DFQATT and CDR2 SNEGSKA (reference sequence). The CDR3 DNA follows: TGCAGTGCTAGAGATGGAGGTCAGCAAGAGACCCAGTACTTC. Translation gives CSARDGGQQETQYF.

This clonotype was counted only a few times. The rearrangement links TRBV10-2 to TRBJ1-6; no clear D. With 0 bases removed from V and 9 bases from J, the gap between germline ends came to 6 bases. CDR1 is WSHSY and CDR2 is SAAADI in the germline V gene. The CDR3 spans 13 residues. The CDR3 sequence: CASSESEVSPLHF. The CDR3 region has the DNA TGCGCCAGCAGTGAGTCAGAAGTTTCACCCCTCCACTTT.

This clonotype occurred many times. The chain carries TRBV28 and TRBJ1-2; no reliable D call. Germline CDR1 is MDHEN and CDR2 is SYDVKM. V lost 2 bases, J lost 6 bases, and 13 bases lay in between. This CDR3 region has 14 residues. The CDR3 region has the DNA TGTGCCAGCAGTTTAGATTGGGAGGTCGATGGCTACACCTTC. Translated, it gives CASSLDWEVDGYTF.

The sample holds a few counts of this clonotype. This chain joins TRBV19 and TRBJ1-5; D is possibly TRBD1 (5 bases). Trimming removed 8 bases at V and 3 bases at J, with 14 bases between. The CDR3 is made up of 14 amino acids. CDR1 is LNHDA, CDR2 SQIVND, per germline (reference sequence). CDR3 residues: CASREEGINQPQHF. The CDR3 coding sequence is TGTGCCAGTCGGGAGGAGGGGATCAATCAGCCCCAGCATTTT.

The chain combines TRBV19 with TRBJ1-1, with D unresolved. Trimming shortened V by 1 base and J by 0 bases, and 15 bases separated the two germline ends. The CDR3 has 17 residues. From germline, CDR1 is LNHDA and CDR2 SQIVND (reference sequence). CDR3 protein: CASSIARNLYLNTEAFF. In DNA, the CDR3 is TGTGCCAGTAGTATAGCTAGGAATCTCTATTTGAACACTGAAGCTTTCTTT.

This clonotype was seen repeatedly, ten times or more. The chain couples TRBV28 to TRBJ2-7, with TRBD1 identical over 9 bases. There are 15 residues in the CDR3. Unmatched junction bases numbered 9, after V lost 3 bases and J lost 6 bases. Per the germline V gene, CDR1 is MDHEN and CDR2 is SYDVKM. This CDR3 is CASSLPGTGYGEQYF. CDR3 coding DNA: TGTGCCAGCAGTTTGCCCGGGACAGGGTACGGCGAGCAGTACTTC.

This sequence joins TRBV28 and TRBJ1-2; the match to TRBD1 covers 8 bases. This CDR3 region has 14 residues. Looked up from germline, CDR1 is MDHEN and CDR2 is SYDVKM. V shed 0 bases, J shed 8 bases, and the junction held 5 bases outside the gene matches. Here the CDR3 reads CASSLWTGDFGYTF. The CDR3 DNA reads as TGTGCCAGCAGTTTATGGACAGGGGATTTCGGCTACACCTTC.

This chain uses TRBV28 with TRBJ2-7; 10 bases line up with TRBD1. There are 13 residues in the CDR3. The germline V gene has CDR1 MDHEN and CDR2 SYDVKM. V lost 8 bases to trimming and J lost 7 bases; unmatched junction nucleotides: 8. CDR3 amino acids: CASQTGGTEEQYF. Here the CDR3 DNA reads TGTGCCAGCCAGACAGGGGGCACGGAGGAGCAGTACTTC.

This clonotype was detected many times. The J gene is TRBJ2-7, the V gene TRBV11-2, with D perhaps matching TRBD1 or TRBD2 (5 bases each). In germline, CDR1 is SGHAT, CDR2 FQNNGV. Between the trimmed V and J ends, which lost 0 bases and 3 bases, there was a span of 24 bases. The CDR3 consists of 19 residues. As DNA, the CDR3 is TGTGCCAGCAGCTTAGACCATGGGATTTTCGGGACCCTCTACTACGAGCAGTACTTC. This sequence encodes CASSLDHGIFGTLYYEQYF.

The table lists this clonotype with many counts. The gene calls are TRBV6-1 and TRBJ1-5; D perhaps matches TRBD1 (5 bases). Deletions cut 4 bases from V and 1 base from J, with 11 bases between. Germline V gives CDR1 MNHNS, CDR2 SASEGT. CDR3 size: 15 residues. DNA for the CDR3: TGTGCCAGCAGTGTCAGGGAATCGAGCAATCAGCCCCAGCATTTT. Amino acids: CASSVRESSNQPQHF.